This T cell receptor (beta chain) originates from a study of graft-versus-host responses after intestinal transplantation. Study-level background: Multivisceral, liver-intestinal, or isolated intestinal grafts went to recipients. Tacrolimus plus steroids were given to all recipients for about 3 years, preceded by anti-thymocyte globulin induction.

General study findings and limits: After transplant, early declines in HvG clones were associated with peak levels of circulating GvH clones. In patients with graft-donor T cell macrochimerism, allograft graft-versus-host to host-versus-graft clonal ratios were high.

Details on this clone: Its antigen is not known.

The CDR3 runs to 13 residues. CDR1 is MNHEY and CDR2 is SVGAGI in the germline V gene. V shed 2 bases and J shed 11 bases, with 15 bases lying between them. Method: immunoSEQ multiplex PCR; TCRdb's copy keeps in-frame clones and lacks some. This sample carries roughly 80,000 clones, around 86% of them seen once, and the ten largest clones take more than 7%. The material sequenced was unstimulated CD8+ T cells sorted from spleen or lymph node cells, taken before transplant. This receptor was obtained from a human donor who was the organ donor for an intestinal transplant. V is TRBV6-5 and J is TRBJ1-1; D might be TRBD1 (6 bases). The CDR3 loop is CASSYRTATEAFF. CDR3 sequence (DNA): TGTGCCAGCAGTTACCGGACAGCCACGGAGGCTTTCTTT.